This TCR beta chain came from a study of T cells after yellow fever vaccination. The 5'RACE template-switching step produced TCR cDNA and added a universal primer site and UMIs. MiXCR was run by TCRdb on the 5' RACE reads, yielding one entry per CDR3 protein. The sample consists of 75,000 to 100,000 distinct CDR3 sequences, around 9.8% of them appearing once. Study results and caveats: The secondary T-cell response peaked on day 5, not day 15, but was weaker. Clonotypes appearing in both CD4 and CD8 compartments existed, and their share was small.

Germline V lookup: CDR1 MDHEN, CDR2 SYDVKM. Trimming removed 8 bases from V and 2 bases from J, with 19 bases in between. The CDR3 contains 15 residues. This clonotype originated in a man aged 18 to 29 who received the YFV17D yellow fever vaccine. This sample comprised CD8+ T cells not binding an NS4B(214-222) dextramer, sorted from PBMCs, obtained around 14 days after the first yellow fever vaccination. The chain is built from TRBV28 and TRBJ2-7, with D possibly TRBD1 on 8 matching bases. In DNA, the CDR3 is TGTGCCAGCTCCCCACAGGGGGGGTTGACCTACGAGCAGTACGTC. It specifies CASSPQGGLTYEQYV.